This T cell receptor (beta chain) is drawn from a study of T cell repertoires in cytomegalovirus infection. TCRdb called the reads again in MiXCR, with one record for every CDR3 protein. This table holds almost 500,000 distinct CDR3 sequences, around 11% found once. Between the trimmed V and J ends, which lost 4 bases and 3 bases, there was a span of 6 bases. There are 13 residues in the CDR3. Germline CDR1 is PRHDT and CDR2 is FYEKMQ (reference sequence). This receptor was identified in a human donor in good health (CMV status not recorded). Some clones in this sample may be carry-over from other donors' samples. Material: PBMCs. The chain combines TRBV13 with TRBJ2-2; no definite D call. The CDR3 sequence is CASSSFHTGELFF. The DNA of the CDR3 is TGTGCCAGCAGCTCCTTTCACACCGGGGAGCTGTTTTTT.